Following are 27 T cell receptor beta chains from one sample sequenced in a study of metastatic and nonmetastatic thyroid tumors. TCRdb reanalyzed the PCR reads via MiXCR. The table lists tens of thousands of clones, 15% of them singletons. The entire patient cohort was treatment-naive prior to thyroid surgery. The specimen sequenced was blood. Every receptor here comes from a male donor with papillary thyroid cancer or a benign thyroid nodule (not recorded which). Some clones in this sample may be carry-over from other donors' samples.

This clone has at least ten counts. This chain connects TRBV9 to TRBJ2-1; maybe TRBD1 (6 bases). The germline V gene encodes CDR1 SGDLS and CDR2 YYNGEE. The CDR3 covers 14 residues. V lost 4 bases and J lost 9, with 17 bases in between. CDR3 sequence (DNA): TGTGCCAGCAGCCCCGGGACACCCTTCGGTGAGCAGTTCTTC. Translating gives CASSPGTPFGEQFF.

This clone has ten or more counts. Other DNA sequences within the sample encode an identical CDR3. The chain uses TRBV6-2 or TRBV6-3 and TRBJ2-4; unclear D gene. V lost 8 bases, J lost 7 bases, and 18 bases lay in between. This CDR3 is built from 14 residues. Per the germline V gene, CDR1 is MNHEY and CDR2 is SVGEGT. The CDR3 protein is CASGRPGPMNIQYF. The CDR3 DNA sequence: TGTGCCAGCGGGCGTCCGGGCCCGATGAACATTCAGTACTTC.

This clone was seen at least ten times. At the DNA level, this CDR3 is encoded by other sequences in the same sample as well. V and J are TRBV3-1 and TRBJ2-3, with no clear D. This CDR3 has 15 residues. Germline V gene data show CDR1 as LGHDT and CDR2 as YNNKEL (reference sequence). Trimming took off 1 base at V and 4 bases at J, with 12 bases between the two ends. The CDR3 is CASSQGVGFADTQYF. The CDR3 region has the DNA TGTGCCAGCAGCCAAGGGGTAGGATTTGCAGATACGCAGTATTTT.

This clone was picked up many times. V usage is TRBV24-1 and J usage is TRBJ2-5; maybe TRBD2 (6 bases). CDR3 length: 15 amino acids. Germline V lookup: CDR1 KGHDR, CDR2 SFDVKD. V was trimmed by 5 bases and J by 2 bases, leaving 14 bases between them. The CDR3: CATSGDSPGQETQYF. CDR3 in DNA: TGTGCCACCAGTGGGGACTCACCTGGTCAAGAGACCCAGTACTTC.

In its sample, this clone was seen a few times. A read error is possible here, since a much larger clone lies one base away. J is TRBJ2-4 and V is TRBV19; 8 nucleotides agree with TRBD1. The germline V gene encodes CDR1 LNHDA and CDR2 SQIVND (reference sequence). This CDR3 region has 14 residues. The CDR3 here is CASNPDRAKSIQYF. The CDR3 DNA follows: TGTGCCAGTAATCCGGACAGGGCCAAAAGCATTCAGTACTTC. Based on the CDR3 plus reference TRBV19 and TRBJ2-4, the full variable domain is DGGITQSPKYLFRKEGQNVTLSCEQNLNHDAMYWYRQDPGQGLRLIYYSQIVNDFQKGDIAEGYSVSREKKESFPLTVTSAQKNPTAFYLCASNPDRAKSIQYFGAGTRLSVL.

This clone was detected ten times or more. CDR3: CASSLADLGASTDTQYF. In DNA form, the CDR3 reads TGCGCCAGCAGCTTGGCCGATTTGGGGGCTTCCACAGATACGCAGTATTTT. The chain is built from TRBV5-1 and TRBJ2-3; possible D gene TRBD1, 6 bases. CDR3 size: 17 residues. V was clipped by 0 bases and J by 2 bases, with 16 bases between them. CDR1 SGHRS and CDR2 YFSETQ come from the germline V gene.

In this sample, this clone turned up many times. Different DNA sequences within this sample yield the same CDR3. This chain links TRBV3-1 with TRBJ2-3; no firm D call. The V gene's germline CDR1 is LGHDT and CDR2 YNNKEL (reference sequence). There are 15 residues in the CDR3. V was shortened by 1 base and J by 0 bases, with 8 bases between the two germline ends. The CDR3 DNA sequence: TGTGCCAGCAGCCAAGTTTTCACTAGCACAGATACGCAGTATTTT. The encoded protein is CASSQVFTSTDTQYF.

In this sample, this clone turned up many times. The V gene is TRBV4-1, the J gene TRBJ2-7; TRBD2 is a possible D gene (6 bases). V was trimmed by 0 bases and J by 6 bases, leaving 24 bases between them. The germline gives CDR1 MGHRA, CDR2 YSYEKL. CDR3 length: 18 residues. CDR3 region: CASSQDSGLAGGVLEQYF. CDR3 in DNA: TGCGCCAGCAGCCAAGATTCGGGGCTAGCCGGGGGAGTTCTCGAGCAGTACTTC.

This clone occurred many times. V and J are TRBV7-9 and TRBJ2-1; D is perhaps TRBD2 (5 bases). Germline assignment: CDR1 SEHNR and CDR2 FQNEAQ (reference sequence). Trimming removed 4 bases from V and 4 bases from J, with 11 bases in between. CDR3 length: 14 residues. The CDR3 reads CASSSSSGYNEQFF. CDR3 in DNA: TGTGCCAGCAGCTCTAGCTCCGGGTACAATGAGCAGTTCTTC.

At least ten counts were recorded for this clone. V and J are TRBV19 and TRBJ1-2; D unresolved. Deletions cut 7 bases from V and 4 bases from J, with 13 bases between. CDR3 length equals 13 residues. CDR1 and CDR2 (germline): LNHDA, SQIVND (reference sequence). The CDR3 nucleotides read TGTGCCAGTAACCCCAGGCAGAGCTATGGCTACACCTTC. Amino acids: CASNPRQSYGYTF.

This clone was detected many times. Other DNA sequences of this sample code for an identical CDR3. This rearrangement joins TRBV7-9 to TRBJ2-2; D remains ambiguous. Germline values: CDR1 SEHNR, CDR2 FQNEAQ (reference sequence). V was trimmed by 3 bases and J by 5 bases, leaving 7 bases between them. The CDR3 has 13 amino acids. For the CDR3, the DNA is TGTGCCAGCAGCTTGGGCGCGACCGGGGAGCTGTTTTTT. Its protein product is CASSLGATGELFF.

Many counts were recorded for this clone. This CDR3 is CASSPPGAPNTEAFF. The DNA for the CDR3 is TGTGCCAGCTCACCACCAGGGGCCCCGAACACTGAAGCTTTCTTT. The chain couples TRBV18 to TRBJ1-1; a possible D gene is TRBD1 (5 bases). This CDR3 is built from 15 residues. CDR1 and CDR2 from the germline V gene are KGHSH and LQKENI. V gave up 0 bases and J gave up 1 base, with 9 bases separating them.

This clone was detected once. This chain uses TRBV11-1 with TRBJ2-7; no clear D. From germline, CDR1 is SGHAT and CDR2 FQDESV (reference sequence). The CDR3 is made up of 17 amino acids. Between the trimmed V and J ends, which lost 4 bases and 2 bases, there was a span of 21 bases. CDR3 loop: CASSSEAVTTPTYEQYF. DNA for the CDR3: TGTGCCAGCAGCTCCGAGGCAGTTACAACTCCCACCTACGAGCAGTACTTC.

CDR3 region: CASSLGVKDGETQYF. The CDR3, as DNA: TGTGCCAGCAGTTTAGGGGTCAAGGACGGGGAGACCCAGTACTTC. V is TRBV25-1 and J is TRBJ2-5, with D perhaps matching TRBD1 (5 bases). The V gene lost 5 bases and the J gene lost 5 bases, with 18 bases spanning the gap. CDR1 and CDR2 (germline): MGHDK, SYGVNS. The CDR3 is 15 residues long.

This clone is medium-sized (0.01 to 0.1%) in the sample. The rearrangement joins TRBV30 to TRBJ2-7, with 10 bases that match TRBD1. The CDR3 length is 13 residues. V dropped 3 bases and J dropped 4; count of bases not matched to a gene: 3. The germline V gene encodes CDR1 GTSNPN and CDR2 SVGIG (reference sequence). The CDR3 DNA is TGTGCCTGGAGGGGACAGGGGCTGTACGAGCAGTACTTC. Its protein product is CAWRGQGLYEQYF.

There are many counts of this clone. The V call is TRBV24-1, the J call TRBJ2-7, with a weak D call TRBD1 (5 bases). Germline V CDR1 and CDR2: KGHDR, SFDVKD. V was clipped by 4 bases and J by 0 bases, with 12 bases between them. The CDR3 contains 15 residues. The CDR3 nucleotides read TGTGCCACCAGTGACCGACGACAGAGCTCCTACGAGCAGTACTTC. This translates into CATSDRRQSSYEQYF.

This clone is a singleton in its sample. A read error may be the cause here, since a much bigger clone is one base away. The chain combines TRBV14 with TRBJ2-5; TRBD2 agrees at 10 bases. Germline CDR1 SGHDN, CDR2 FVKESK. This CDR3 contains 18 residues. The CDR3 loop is CTSSQVASGGPSGETQYF. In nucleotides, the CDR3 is TGTACCAGCAGCCAAGTGGCTAGCGGGGGACCCTCTGGCGAGACCCAGTACTTC.

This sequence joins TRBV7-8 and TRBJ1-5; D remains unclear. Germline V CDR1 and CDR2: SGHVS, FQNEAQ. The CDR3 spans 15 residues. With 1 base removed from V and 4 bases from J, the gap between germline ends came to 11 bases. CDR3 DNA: TGTGCCAGCAGCTTAGGTTGGCAGGCTAATCAGCCCCAGCATTTT. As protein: CASSLGWQANQPQHF.

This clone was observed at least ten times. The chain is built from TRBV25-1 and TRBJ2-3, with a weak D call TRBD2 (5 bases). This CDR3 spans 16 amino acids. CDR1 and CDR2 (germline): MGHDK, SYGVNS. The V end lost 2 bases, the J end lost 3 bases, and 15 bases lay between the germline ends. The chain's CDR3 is CASSETKSGWTDTQYF. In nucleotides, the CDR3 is TGTGCCAGCAGTGAAACGAAAAGCGGCTGGACAGATACGCAGTATTTT.

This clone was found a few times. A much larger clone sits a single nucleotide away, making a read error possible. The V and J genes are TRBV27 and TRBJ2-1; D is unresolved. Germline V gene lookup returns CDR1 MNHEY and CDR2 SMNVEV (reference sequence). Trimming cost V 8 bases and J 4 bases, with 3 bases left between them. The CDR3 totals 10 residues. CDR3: CASGYNEQFF. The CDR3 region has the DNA TGTGCCAGCGGGTACAATGAGCAGTTCTTC.

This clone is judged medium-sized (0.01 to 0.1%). The CDR3 DNA follows: TGCAGTGCCCGGAAGGTTCAAAACACTGAAGCTTTCTTT. This translates into CSARKVQNTEAFF. The chain recombines TRBV20-1 with TRBJ1-1; D is undetermined. The CDR3 contains 13 residues. V was pared by 6 bases and J by 2 bases, with 13 bases between. Germline V lookup: CDR1 DFQATT, CDR2 SNEGSKA (reference sequence).

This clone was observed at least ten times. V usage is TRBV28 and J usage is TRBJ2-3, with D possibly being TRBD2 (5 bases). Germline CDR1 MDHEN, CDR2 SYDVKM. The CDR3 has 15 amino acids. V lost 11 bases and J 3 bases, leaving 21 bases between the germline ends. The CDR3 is CAHRGLVKATDTQYF. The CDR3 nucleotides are TGTGCCCATCGGGGTCTAGTGAAGGCTACAGATACGCAGTATTTT.

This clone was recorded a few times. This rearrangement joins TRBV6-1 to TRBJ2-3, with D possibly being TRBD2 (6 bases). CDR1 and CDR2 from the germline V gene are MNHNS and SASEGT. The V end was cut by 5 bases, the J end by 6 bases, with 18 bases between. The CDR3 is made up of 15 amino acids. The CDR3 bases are TGTGCCAGCAGTCGGACTGGCGGGGCTCCGGATACGCAGTATTTT. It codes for CASSRTGGAPDTQYF.

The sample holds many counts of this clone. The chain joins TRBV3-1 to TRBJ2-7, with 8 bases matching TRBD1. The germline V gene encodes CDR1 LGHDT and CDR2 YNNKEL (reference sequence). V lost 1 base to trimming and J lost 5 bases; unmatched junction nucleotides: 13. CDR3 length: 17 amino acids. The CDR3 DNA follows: TGTGCCAGCAGCCAAGGACCCCGGACAGGGAGCCAAGACGAGCAGTACTTC. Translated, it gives CASSQGPRTGSQDEQYF.

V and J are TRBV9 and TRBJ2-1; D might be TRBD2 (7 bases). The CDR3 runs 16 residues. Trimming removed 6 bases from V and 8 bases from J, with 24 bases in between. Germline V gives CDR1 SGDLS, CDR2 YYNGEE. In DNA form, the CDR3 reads TGTGCCAGCACCCCCGTCGCGGGGGCCGTTGTGTATGAGCAGTTCTTC. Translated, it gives CASTPVAGAVVYEQFF.

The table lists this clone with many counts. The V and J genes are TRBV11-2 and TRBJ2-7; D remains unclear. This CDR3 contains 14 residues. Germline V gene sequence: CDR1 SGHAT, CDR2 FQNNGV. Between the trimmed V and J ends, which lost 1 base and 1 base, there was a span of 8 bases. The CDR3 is CASSLAAQSYEQYF. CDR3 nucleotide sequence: TGTGCCAGCAGCTTAGCGGCCCAATCCTACGAGCAGTACTTC.

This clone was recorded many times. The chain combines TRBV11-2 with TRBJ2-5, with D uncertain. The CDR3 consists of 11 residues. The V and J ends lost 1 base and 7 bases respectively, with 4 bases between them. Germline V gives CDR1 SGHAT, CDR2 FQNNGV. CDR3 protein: CASSLGWTQYF. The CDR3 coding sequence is TGTGCCAGCAGCTTAGGCTGGACCCAGTACTTC.